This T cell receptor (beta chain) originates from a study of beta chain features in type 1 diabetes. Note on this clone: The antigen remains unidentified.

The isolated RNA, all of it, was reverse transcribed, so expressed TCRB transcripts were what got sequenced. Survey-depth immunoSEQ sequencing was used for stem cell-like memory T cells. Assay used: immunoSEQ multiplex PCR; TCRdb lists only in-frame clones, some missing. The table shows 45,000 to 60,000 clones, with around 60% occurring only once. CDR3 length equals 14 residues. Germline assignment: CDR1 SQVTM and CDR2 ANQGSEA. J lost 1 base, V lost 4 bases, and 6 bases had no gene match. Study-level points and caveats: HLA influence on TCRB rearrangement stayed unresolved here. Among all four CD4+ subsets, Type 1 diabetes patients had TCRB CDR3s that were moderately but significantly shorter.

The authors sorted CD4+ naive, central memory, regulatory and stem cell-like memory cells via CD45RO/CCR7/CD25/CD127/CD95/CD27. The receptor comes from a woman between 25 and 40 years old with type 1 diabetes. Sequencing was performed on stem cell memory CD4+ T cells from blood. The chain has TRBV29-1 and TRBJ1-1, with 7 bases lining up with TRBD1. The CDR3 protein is CSVVTDRANTEAFF. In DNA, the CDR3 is TGCAGCGTTGTGACTGACAGGGCGAACACTGAAGCTTTCTTT. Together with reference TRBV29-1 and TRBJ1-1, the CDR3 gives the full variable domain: SAVISQKPSRDICQRGTSLTIQCQVDSQVTMMFWYRQQPGQSLTLIATANQGSEATYESGFVIDKFPISRPNLTFSTLTVSNMSPEDSSIYLCSVVTDRANTEAFFGQGTRLTVV.